A selection of T cell receptor beta chains follows, all from one sample in a study of shared clonotypes between healthy human individuals. The table came from immunoSEQ multiplex PCR; TCRdb's copy has only in-frame clones and leaves some out. Among millions of clones, more than 90% were seen once, and the ten largest hold roughly 0.15%. Specimen: naive CD4+ T cells sorted from blood. Every receptor here comes from a man between 18 and 29 years old in good health. Each CDR3 is given without its conserved first and last residue. Size is omitted from some rows. Given values are once, few, many or a class for expanded clones.

size | J | V | CDR3
NA | TRBJ2-1 | TRBV5-1 | ASRLPSGGALDEQF
NA | TRBJ1-1 | TRBV6-5 | ASSYTTGTGTEAF
NA | TRBJ2-5 | TRBV7-2 | ASSPKGEKTQY
few | TRBJ2-6 | TRBV10-1 | ASSEPGANVLT
NA | TRBJ2-7 | TRBV29-1 | SVDLRGLGSYEQY
NA | TRBJ2-7 | TRBV7-2 | ASSMPGLPYEQY
NA | TRBJ2-4 | TRBV4-3 | ASPQGTGVDIQY
NA | TRBJ2-5 | TRBV9 | ASSADGTTPETQY
NA | TRBJ2-1 | TRBV4-3 | ASSLEPASSYNEQF
NA | TRBJ1-6 | TRBV27 | ASSLRRLPYNSPLH
NA | TRBJ2-3 | TRBV25-1 | ASSDWTSAAGDTQY
NA | TRBJ2-7 | TRBV19 | ASSIGGTAVYEQY
NA | TRBJ1-4 | TRBV11-2 | ASSSNGAGAKLF
NA | TRBJ2-7 | TRBV7-2 | ASSRTGTGAEQY
NA | TRBJ1-2 | TRBV6-8 | ASSYRRRGDGNYGYT
NA | TRBJ2-2 | TRBV2 | ASSVAGRNTGELF
NA | TRBJ1-1 | TRBV28 | ASLNNRDTEAF
few | TRBJ1-1 | TRBV4-1 | ASSQVGGQITEAF
once | TRBJ2-1 | TRBV27 | ASSFPPLTSAVDEQF
NA | TRBJ2-1 | TRBV5-1 | ASSSQGGSNEQF
NA | TRBJ2-3 | TRBV27 | ASSPAGTASTDTQY
NA | TRBJ2-3 | TRBV7-8 | ASRKTWGALTDTQY
NA | TRBJ2-7 | TRBV7-9 | ASSSKTSGRASYEQY
once | TRBJ1-1 | TRBV2 | ASSLDRSTEAF
NA | TRBJ1-1 | TRBV6-1 | ASSERGRNTEAF
NA | TRBJ1-2 | TRBV5-1 | ASSLFQGAGGYT
NA | TRBJ2-3 | TRBV5-8 | ASSLAGTDTQY
NA | TRBJ1-1 | TRBV5-8 | ASSAWDRWEMNTEAF